A selection of T cell receptor beta chains follows, all from one sample in a study of human T cells and chemical hapten exposure. Via MiXCR, TCRdb re-called the RACE reads, giving one row per CDR3 protein. The sample has 95,000 to 150,000 distinct CDR3 sequences, roughly an eighth seen once; the top ten hold about 0.9%. The material was whole blood, obtained in connection with sensitization to the hapten diphenylcyclopropenone (DPC). The receptors originated from a man younger than 35 with alopecia areata. Some clones in this sample may be carry-over from other donors' samples. Each CDR3 is given with its conserved first and last residue. Fields, in order: D gene, V gene, clone size, J gene, CDR3 DNA, CDR3 protein. The D gene is left open where the match is weak. Clone size, where shown, is once, few, many, or a class for clones that have expanded.

d_call: NA; v_call: TRBV6-5; clone_size: NA; j_call: TRBJ2-3; cdr3_nt: TGTGCCAGCAGTCTCGGGACCCATCCAGATACGCAGTATTTT; cdr3_aa: CASSLGTHPDTQYF
d_call: NA; v_call: TRBV6-5; clone_size: many; j_call: TRBJ1-2; cdr3_nt: TGTGCCAGCAGGCCGGGTCTACTCCTCGAGGGCTACACCTTC; cdr3_aa: CASRPGLLLEGYTF
d_call: NA; v_call: TRBV4-3; clone_size: few; j_call: TRBJ2-2; cdr3_nt: TGCGCCAGCAGCCAAGATTCACGGGGAGCGAACACCGGGGAGCTGTTTTTT; cdr3_aa: CASSQDSRGANTGELFF
d_call: NA; v_call: TRBV29-1; clone_size: many; j_call: TRBJ2-7; cdr3_nt: TGCAGCGTTGATATGGGGCCGGGCTACGAGCAGTACTTC; cdr3_aa: CSVDMGPGYEQYF
d_call: NA; v_call: TRBV7-9; clone_size: few; j_call: TRBJ1-5; cdr3_nt: TGTGCCAGCAGCCCCGGCGAACCGGGCCATAGCAATCAGCCCCAGCATTTT; cdr3_aa: CASSPGEPGHSNQPQHF
d_call: TRBD2; v_call: TRBV7-6; clone_size: few; j_call: TRBJ2-1; cdr3_nt: TGTGCCAGCAGCTTAGCGGTAGCGGGGGCCAGACCCTACAATGAGCAGTTCTTC; cdr3_aa: CASSLAVAGARPYNEQFF
d_call: NA; v_call: TRBV11-2; clone_size: NA; j_call: TRBJ2-3; cdr3_nt: TGTGCCAGCAGCTTAGATCCGAGCACAGATACGCAGTATTTT; cdr3_aa: CASSLDPSTDTQYF
d_call: NA; v_call: TRBV6-5; clone_size: few; j_call: TRBJ1-3; cdr3_nt: TGTGCCAGCAGTTACTCAGTGAGCTCTGGAAACACCATATATTTT; cdr3_aa: CASSYSVSSGNTIYF
d_call: NA; v_call: TRBV11-2; clone_size: few; j_call: TRBJ2-5; cdr3_nt: TGTGCCAGCAGCTTAACCCACCAAGAGACCCAGTACTTC; cdr3_aa: CASSLTHQETQYF
d_call: NA; v_call: TRBV7-9; clone_size: NA; j_call: TRBJ2-2; cdr3_nt: TGTGCCAGCAGCTTTTTCCAGGGGCCGAACACCGGGGAGCTGTTTTTT; cdr3_aa: CASSFFQGPNTGELFF
d_call: NA; v_call: TRBV4-2; clone_size: few; j_call: TRBJ2-7; cdr3_nt: TGTGCCAGCAGCCATAACCTAGGGCCGTACTACGAGCAGTACTTC; cdr3_aa: CASSHNLGPYYEQYF
d_call: NA; v_call: TRBV7-2; clone_size: NA; j_call: TRBJ2-5; cdr3_nt: TGTGCCAGCAGCTTAGCGGGCCCAGACACCCAGTACTTC; cdr3_aa: CASSLAGPDTQYF
d_call: TRBD1; v_call: TRBV29-1; clone_size: NA; j_call: TRBJ2-3; cdr3_nt: TGCAGCGTTCGAGCAGGGGGCGCGGGGGATACGCAGTATTTT; cdr3_aa: CSVRAGGAGDTQYF
d_call: NA; v_call: TRBV18; clone_size: few; j_call: TRBJ2-3; cdr3_nt: TGTGCCAGCTCACCTTCGACAGCCACAGATACGCAGTATTTT; cdr3_aa: CASSPSTATDTQYF
d_call: NA; v_call: TRBV20-1; clone_size: NA; j_call: TRBJ2-2; cdr3_nt: TGCAGTGCTATCTCCCCCACAAGGACCGGGGAGCTGTTTTTT; cdr3_aa: CSAISPTRTGELFF
d_call: NA; v_call: TRBV20-1; clone_size: once; j_call: TRBJ2-1; cdr3_nt: TGCAGTGCTAGCTCTACTAGCCTTGCCGCAATCTCCTACAATGAGCAGTTCTTC; cdr3_aa: CSASSTSLAAISYNEQFF
d_call: TRBD2; v_call: TRBV7-3; clone_size: NA; j_call: TRBJ2-2; cdr3_nt: TGTGCCAGCAGCTTATCTGCGGGGAGGGGCACCGGGGAGCTGTTTTTT; cdr3_aa: CASSLSAGRGTGELFF
d_call: NA; v_call: TRBV24-1; clone_size: few; j_call: TRBJ2-1; cdr3_nt: TGTGCCACCAGTGATTTCACAGAAAGGTACAATGAGCAGTTCTTC; cdr3_aa: CATSDFTERYNEQFF
d_call: NA; v_call: TRBV12-3/TRBV12-4; clone_size: few; j_call: TRBJ2-3; cdr3_nt: TGTGCCAGCAGTGGGAGGGACAGAAACTCAGATACGCAGTATTTT; cdr3_aa: CASSGRDRNSDTQYF
d_call: TRBD2; v_call: TRBV4-2; clone_size: few; j_call: TRBJ2-3; cdr3_nt: TGTGCCAGCAGCCCCTGGACTAGCGGGGGGGCAGGAGATACGCAGTATTTT; cdr3_aa: CASSPWTSGGAGDTQYF
d_call: TRBD1; v_call: TRBV24-1; clone_size: NA; j_call: TRBJ2-3; cdr3_nt: TGTGCCACCAGTGACACGACAGGGAACACAGATACGCAGTATTTT; cdr3_aa: CATSDTTGNTDTQYF
d_call: NA; v_call: TRBV11-2; clone_size: NA; j_call: TRBJ1-1; cdr3_nt: TGTGCCAGCAGCTTGGCGGGCTCAATGAACACTGAAGCTTTCTTT; cdr3_aa: CASSLAGSMNTEAFF
d_call: NA; v_call: TRBV4-3; clone_size: NA; j_call: TRBJ2-1; cdr3_nt: TGCGCCAGCAGCCAAGATTGGGACACTAGGATCAATGAGCAGTTCTTC; cdr3_aa: CASSQDWDTRINEQFF
d_call: NA; v_call: TRBV5-1; clone_size: NA; j_call: TRBJ1-6; cdr3_nt: TGCGCCAGCAAGGGAAGAAATTCACCCCTCCACTTT; cdr3_aa: CASKGRNSPLHF
d_call: NA; v_call: TRBV14; clone_size: few; j_call: TRBJ1-6; cdr3_nt: TGTGCCAGCAGCCAAGATCATCCTTATAATTCACCCCTCCACTTT; cdr3_aa: CASSQDHPYNSPLHF
d_call: NA; v_call: TRBV4-1; clone_size: few; j_call: TRBJ2-7; cdr3_nt: TGCGCCAGCAGCCAAGATACAGGACCAACCTACGAGCAGTACTTC; cdr3_aa: CASSQDTGPTYEQYF
d_call: NA; v_call: TRBV25-1; clone_size: many; j_call: TRBJ1-5; cdr3_nt: TGTGCCAGCAGTGAAGAAAATCAGCCCCAGCATTTT; cdr3_aa: CASSEENQPQHF
d_call: NA; v_call: TRBV7-9; clone_size: many; j_call: TRBJ1-1; cdr3_nt: TGTGCCAGCAGCGTAAACAGGGCCCGGAGCACTGAAGCTTTCTTT; cdr3_aa: CASSVNRARSTEAFF
d_call: TRBD1; v_call: TRBV7-6; clone_size: few; j_call: TRBJ2-5; cdr3_nt: TGTGCCAGCAGGAATGATCTCGGGGACAGCCAAGAGACCCAGTACTTC; cdr3_aa: CASRNDLGDSQETQYF
d_call: NA; v_call: TRBV18; clone_size: few; j_call: TRBJ1-1; cdr3_nt: TGTGCCAGCTCACCCGACGTTCTGAACACTGAAGCTTTCTTT; cdr3_aa: CASSPDVLNTEAFF
d_call: NA; v_call: TRBV10-3; clone_size: NA; j_call: TRBJ1-6; cdr3_nt: TGTGCCATCAGGGAATTGGGCTCACCCCTCCACTTT; cdr3_aa: CAIRELGSPLHF
d_call: NA; v_call: TRBV6-2/TRBV6-3; clone_size: many; j_call: TRBJ2-6; cdr3_nt: TGTGCCAGCAGTTACTCGAGTCGACCTTTCTCTGGGGCCAACGTCCTGACTTTC; cdr3_aa: CASSYSSRPFSGANVLTF
d_call: TRBD2; v_call: TRBV20-1; clone_size: NA; j_call: TRBJ2-7; cdr3_nt: TGCAGTGCTAAGACTAGCGGGGCGCCCTACGAGCAGTACTTC; cdr3_aa: CSAKTSGAPYEQYF